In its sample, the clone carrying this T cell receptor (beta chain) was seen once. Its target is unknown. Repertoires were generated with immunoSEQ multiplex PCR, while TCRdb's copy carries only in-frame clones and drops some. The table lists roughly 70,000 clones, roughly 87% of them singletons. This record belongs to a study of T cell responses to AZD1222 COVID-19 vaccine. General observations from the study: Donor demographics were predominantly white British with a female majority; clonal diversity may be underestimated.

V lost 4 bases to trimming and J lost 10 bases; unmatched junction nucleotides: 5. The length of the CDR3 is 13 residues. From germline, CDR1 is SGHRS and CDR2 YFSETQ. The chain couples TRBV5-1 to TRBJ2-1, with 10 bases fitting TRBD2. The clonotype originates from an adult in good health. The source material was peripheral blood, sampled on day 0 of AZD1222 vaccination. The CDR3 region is CASSGLAGGEQFF. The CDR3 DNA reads TGCGCCAGCAGCGGGTTAGCGGGAGGAGAGCAGTTCTTC.